One T cell receptor beta chain is described in this entry. Its antigen is still unknown. The assay was immunoSEQ multiplex PCR, and TCRdb's table has in-frame clones only and misses some. The data contain 1.5 million to 2.5 million clones, roughly 95% of them seen just once; the ten biggest clones take up 1% to 1.5%. The data originate from a study of shared clonotypes between healthy human individuals. Study information: The study used three CD4 naive, three CD4 memory, two CD8 naive and one CD8 memory plate per donor. Study findings and constraints: The expectation was that sequencing depth would affect clonotype sharing among donors. Generation probability values for non-shared clonotypes were lower than those for clonotypes shared by all four donors.

Naivety among CD8 cells was defined by CD45RO negativity and positive CCR7 selection, thereby excluding terminally differentiated effector memory CD45RA+ cells. The CDR3 runs 13 residues. V dropped 4 bases and J dropped 7 bases, with 8 bases sitting between them. The germline V gene encodes CDR1 PRHDT and CDR2 FYEKMQ (reference sequence). The clonotype comes from a man aged 18 to 29 in good health. The chain carries TRBV13 and TRBJ1-6; no clear D. The sequenced material came from naive CD8+ T cells sorted from blood. CDR3 residues: CASSSNLNSPLHF. CDR3 bases: TGTGCCAGCAGCTCCAACCTCAATTCACCCCTCCACTTT.